Listed below are T cell receptor beta chains from one sample, sequenced in a study of blood T cell repertoires in COVID-19. The data were produced by immunoSEQ multiplex PCR, yet TCRdb's version contains in-frame clones alone and is incomplete. Of more than 85,000 clones listed, around 84% are singletons. What was sequenced was peripheral blood. The source is an elderly woman with acute or convalescent COVID-19. Both conserved end residues are trimmed from each CDR3. D genes are given only for firm matches.

v_call,d_call,cdr3_aa
TRBV23-1,NA,ASSQGITESLAKNIQY
TRBV18,NA,ASSPAPSVHSGNTIY
TRBV18,TRBD1,ASFSDRGRSSSYNEQF
TRBV19,NA,ASSPRSSGNTIY
TRBV29-1,NA,SVDGVGSDETQY
TRBV25-1,NA,ASSKQGSTEAF
TRBV23-1,TRBD2,AGGGPNYEQY
TRBV4-2,TRBD1,ASSQGRQGTDTQY
TRBV5-5,NA,ASSLEWGPNTEAF
TRBV12-3/TRBV12-4,NA,ASTQGNNQPQH
TRBV29-1,NA,SVTGRAKNIQY
TRBV5-1,TRBD2,ASSLAGTSYNEQF
TRBV19,NA,ASSIAWSGQGQPQH
TRBV5-1,NA,ASRAVAGSTDTQY
TRBV2,TRBD1,ASGGQGAYNEQF
TRBV2,NA,ASRPRRGGANTGELF
TRBV12-5,TRBD1,ASGPGGVPTIEQF
TRBV2,NA,ASSERQARTDTQY
TRBV7-6,TRBD1,ASSLDRGLNQPQH
TRBV5-4,NA,ASSLVPSLDNEQF
TRBV19,TRBD1,ASSMQGAHSPLH
TRBV2,TRBD1,ASSVWTGGTGELF
TRBV7-9,NA,ASSQSRPTGNTEAF
TRBV7-2,NA,ASSPGGSGANVLT
TRBV10-3,TRBD2,AISEVREGRDTQY
TRBV19,NA,ASSIELATLYGYT
TRBV5-1,TRBD1,ASSLAGGEDTIY
TRBV7-9,NA,ASSLVSGAYEQY
TRBV28,NA,ATAWRLDSREQY
TRBV10-1,NA,ASSDFGSSGGEKLF
TRBV6-6,NA,ASSYKAGSPLH
TRBV5-8,TRBD1,ASSTNRDRDTGELF
TRBV4-1,NA,ASSQDFGGSGTQY
TRBV6-5,NA,ASSSVGDEAF
TRBV7-6,NA,ASSLRGSGANVLT
TRBV19,TRBD2,ASSARLAVAYNEQF
TRBV7-6,TRBD1,ASSFGLRQGAGETQY
TRBV29-1,TRBD2,SVEDLFPTSGLVDTQY
TRBV27,TRBD1,ASSFGTGEAF
TRBV19,TRBD2,ASSALADYNEQF
TRBV10-3,TRBD2,AIKYTSGSDEQF
TRBV9,TRBD1,ASSGQANQPQH
TRBV7-2,TRBD1,ASSPLKGTVYGYT
TRBV29-1,TRBD2,SVVAGVTVETQY
TRBV6-5,NA,ASSYSHSSGNTIY
TRBV2,TRBD1,ASSGQVGTEAF
TRBV9,NA,ASSVEPYETQY
TRBV15,TRBD1,ATSRVGGANQPQH
TRBV18,TRBD1,ASSPPQGVSTEAF
TRBV3-1/TRBV3-2,NA,ASSPREQGTGELF
TRBV11-2,NA,ASSFGGSGANVLT
TRBV5-5,NA,ASSFREGEETQY
TRBV15,TRBD1,ATSLRWTGTSRGYT
TRBV6-5,NA,ASSYSRVSYEQY
TRBV24-1,TRBD2,AASDLTLSGSSYNEQF
TRBV4-3,NA,ASSESSASTDTQY
TRBV18,NA,ASSPSTASAQH
TRBV9,TRBD2,ASSDGAGGPNTQY